Below are 18 T cell receptor beta chains sequenced from a single sample in a study of blood T cell repertoires in COVID-19. The table came from immunoSEQ multiplex PCR; TCRdb's copy has only in-frame clones and leaves some out. Of about 180,000 clones listed, 80% to 90% are singletons. Material: PBMCs or T cells enriched from blood (not recorded which). These receptors were collected from a woman in her 40s with acute COVID-19.

The V gene is TRBV7-8, the J gene TRBJ1-1; D is undetermined. The CDR3 is 17 amino acids. Germline CDR1 reads SGHVS; CDR2 reads FQNEAQ. The V and J ends lost 7 bases and 4 bases respectively, with 25 bases between them. CDR3 loop: CASTLFRVRGSGTEAFF. In nucleotides, the CDR3 is TGTGCCAGCACCCTATTCCGGGTCCGTGGGAGTGGCACTGAAGCTTTCTTT.

The gene calls are TRBV9 and TRBJ2-7; tentative D call: TRBD1 (6 bases). The CDR3 runs 16 residues. Germline CDR1 and CDR2: SGDLS and YYNGEE. Deletions cut 3 bases from V and 5 bases from J, with 21 bases between. CDR3 DNA: TGTGCCAGCAGCGCTACCAGACAGGCCTACGGGGACGAGCAGTACTTC. As protein: CASSATRQAYGDEQYF.

The rearrangement links TRBV7-2 to TRBJ2-5, with TRBD2 matching over 10 bases. Trimming took 4 bases from V and 1 from J; bases not matched to a gene: 3. CDR1 is SGHTA, CDR2 FQGNSA, per germline. The CDR3 has 15 amino acids. The chain's CDR3 is CASSSQRGGQETQYF. The CDR3 DNA is TGTGCCAGCAGCTCCCAGCGGGGGGGCCAAGAGACCCAGTACTTC.

The CDR3 is CASTVGTSGLDEQFF. As DNA, the CDR3 is TGTGCCAGCACTGTAGGGACTAGCGGGCTCGATGAGCAGTTCTTC. The chain is built from TRBV9 and TRBJ2-1, with 12 nucleotides matching TRBD2. From germline, CDR1 is SGDLS and CDR2 YYNGEE. V gave up 6 bases and J gave up 8 bases; unmatched junction bases: 9. The CDR3 sequence is 15 residues long.

This sequence joins TRBV18 and TRBJ1-1; D is unclear. V lost 4 bases, J lost 0 bases, and 9 bases lay in between. Germline V CDR1 and CDR2: KGHSH, LQKENI. CDR3 length equals 14 residues. The CDR3 bases are TGTGCCAGCTCACAGAGCGGTATGAACACTGAAGCTTTCTTT. Its translation: CASSQSGMNTEAFF.

This chain joins TRBV4-1 and TRBJ1-2; D is perhaps TRBD1 (6 bases). This CDR3 spans 14 amino acids. Germline CDR1 is MGHRA and CDR2 is YSYEKL. V shed 5 bases and J shed 4 bases, with 14 bases lying between them. CDR3 region: CASSSRDTVYGYTF. CDR3 coding DNA: TGCGCCAGCAGCTCTCGGGACACTGTCTATGGCTACACCTTC.

V gene TRBV5-4 combines with J gene TRBJ1-1; a possible D gene is TRBD1 (6 bases). V lost 0 bases and J lost 1, with 19 bases in between. The length of the CDR3 is 18 residues. Germline CDR1 is SGHNT and CDR2 is YYREEE (reference sequence). As DNA, the CDR3 is TGTGCCAGCAGCTTGGTCCGGGGAGGGACATCGGGGAACACTGAAGCTTTCTTT. Amino acid sequence: CASSLVRGGTSGNTEAFF. Looking up the rest from reference TRBV5-4 and TRBJ1-1 gives the full variable domain: ETGVTQSPTHLIKTRGQQVTLRCSSQSGHNTVSWYQQALGQGPQFIFQYYREEENGRGNFPPRFSGLQFPNYSSELNVNALELDDSALYLCASSLVRGGTSGNTEAFFGQGTRLTVV.

The chain recombines TRBV19 with TRBJ2-2, with a possible D match to TRBD2 (6 bases). The V end lost 10 bases, the J end lost 0 bases, and 12 bases lay between the germline ends. Germline V gene sequence: CDR1 LNHDA, CDR2 SQIVND (reference sequence). The CDR3 extends over 14 amino acids. The CDR3 DNA follows: TGTGCCACTCTGCGGGACGCGAACACCGGGGAGCTGTTTTTT. Protein sequence: CATLRDANTGELFF.

The chain recombines TRBV9 with TRBJ2-3, with 13 bases identical to TRBD2. The CDR3 is 17 residues long. J gave up 2 bases and V 0 bases, and 3 bases lay outside the gene matches. The V gene's germline CDR1 is SGDLS and CDR2 YYNGEE. The CDR3, as DNA: TGTGCCAGCAGCGTAGGACTAGCGGGGGGCCCCACAGATACGCAGTATTTT. Its translation is CASSVGLAGGPTDTQYF.

This clone is a singleton in its sample. The chain carries TRBV7-3 and TRBJ1-5; D uncertain. The V and J ends lost 1 base and 6 bases respectively, with 7 bases between them. The length of the CDR3 is 13 residues. From germline, CDR1 is SGHTA and CDR2 FQGTGA. CDR3 region: CASSLSRGQPQHF. CDR3 bases: TGTGCCAGCAGCTTAAGCCGGGGTCAGCCCCAGCATTTT.

The V gene is TRBV7-6, the J gene TRBJ2-1; perhaps TRBD1 as D (6 bases). The germline gives CDR1 SGHVS, CDR2 FNYEAQ. V lost 1 base and J lost 7, with 11 bases in between. The CDR3 runs to 14 residues. The CDR3 reads CASSLVGQVNEQFF. The CDR3 nucleotides read TGTGCCAGCAGCTTAGTGGGACAAGTAAATGAGCAGTTCTTC.

This sequence joins TRBV7-9 and TRBJ1-4, with 7 bases fitting TRBD1. The V gene end was trimmed by 3 bases and the J gene end by 0 bases; junction bases not matched to a gene: 4. Germline values: CDR1 SEHNR, CDR2 FQNEAQ (reference sequence). CDR3 length: 16 amino acids. The chain's CDR3 is CASSFRQGATNEKLFF. In DNA, the CDR3 is TGTGCCAGCAGCTTCCGACAGGGCGCAACTAATGAAAAACTGTTTTTT.

The V and J genes are TRBV6-5 and TRBJ2-7, with 9 bases aligning to TRBD1. CDR1 is MNHEY and CDR2 is SVGAGI in the germline V gene. The CDR3 loop spans 14 amino acids. V dropped 7 bases and J dropped 2; count of bases not matched to a gene: 6. The CDR3 nucleotides are TGTGCCAGCACCAAGGACAGGGGCCCCTACGAGCAGTACTTC. Translation gives CASTKDRGPYEQYF.

This sequence joins TRBV9 and TRBJ2-7, with 12 nucleotides matching TRBD2. The V segment lost 0 bases and the J segment 3 bases; nucleotides outside the gene matches: 13. Per the germline V gene, CDR1 is SGDLS and CDR2 is YYNGEE. The CDR3 length is 19 residues. In DNA form, the CDR3 reads TGTGCCAGCAGCGTAGGTCCTAGCGGGGGGGCGAGTGTTTTCTACGAGCAGTACTTC. Its translation: CASSVGPSGGASVFYEQYF.

The gene calls are TRBV2 and TRBJ1-3; weak D call: TRBD1 (5 bases). Germline V lookup: CDR1 SNHLY, CDR2 FYNNEI. The V gene lost 6 bases and the J gene lost 0 bases, with 15 bases spanning the gap. The CDR3 consists of 16 residues. The CDR3 bases are TGTGCCAGCAGCCTTTGGGGGGTCAGCTCTGGAAACACCATATATTTT. It translates to CASSLWGVSSGNTIYF.

The chain links TRBV25-1 to TRBJ2-5; 8 bases align to TRBD1. The CDR3 runs to 15 residues. Germline lookup yields CDR1 MGHDK and CDR2 SYGVNS. V lost 5 bases to trimming and J lost 5 bases; unmatched junction nucleotides: 10. Written as DNA, the CDR3 is TGTGCCAGCAGTTCGCTGACAGGGGCGGCCGAGACCCAGTACTTC. Residues: CASSSLTGAAETQYF.

The CDR3 nucleotides read TGTGCCATCAGTGTAGGAGGGGGCGGTGAAAAACTGTTTTTT. Its protein product is CAISVGGGGEKLFF. The chain links TRBV10-3 to TRBJ1-4; the match to TRBD1 covers 7 bases. With 4 bases clipped from V and 7 bases from J, the junction kept 6 bases outside the gene matches. Germline V gene lookup returns CDR1 ENHRY and CDR2 SYGVKD. The CDR3 loop spans 14 amino acids.

The V gene is TRBV19, the J gene TRBJ2-2; TRBD2 matches 10 bases. V dropped 6 bases and J dropped 6; count of bases not matched to a gene: 4. The length of the CDR3 is 14 residues. Germline V lookup: CDR1 LNHDA, CDR2 SQIVND (reference sequence). CDR3 protein: CASRSGRVSGELFF. In DNA form, the CDR3 reads TGTGCCAGTAGAAGCGGGAGGGTTTCCGGGGAGCTGTTTTTT.